This T cell receptor (beta chain) emerged from a study of cytomegalovirus exposure and HLA in healthy donors. The CDR3 is made up of 13 amino acids. The V and J ends lost 4 bases and 4 bases respectively, with 8 bases between them. Germline V gene sequence: CDR1 MNHEY, CDR2 SMNVEV (reference sequence). The PCR was carried out with 60 Vbeta primers and 13 Jbeta primers. Profiling relied on immunoSEQ multiplex PCR, and the TCRdb table lists in-frame clones only, not all of them. The table shows 250,000 to 350,000 clones, with 86% occurring only once. The material sequenced was PBMCs. The TCR sequence derives from a middle-aged man in good health and CMV-seropositive. V is TRBV27 and J is TRBJ2-1, with D perhaps matching TRBD1 (5 bases). Here the CDR3 reads CASSSTVYNEQFF. The CDR3 coding sequence is TGTGCCAGCAGTTCGACAGTGTACAATGAGCAGTTCTTC.